This T cell receptor (beta chain) was captured by sequencing in a study of OX40 agonist ivuxolimab in advanced cancers. Sampling of blood occurred at baseline, cycle 4 day 1, and cycle 7 day 1. The study, taken as a whole, reports: Partial responders dosed at 0.1-3.0 mg/kg displayed clonal expansion ranking among the lowest. Some nonresponders additionally presented with little normalized T-cell clonal expansion. Relative to CD4+, CD8+ T cells held more expanded clones on average.

As regards this clone: Its target is unknown.

Method: immunoSEQ multiplex PCR; TCRdb's copy keeps in-frame clones and lacks some. The sample consists of about 58,000 clones, around 87% of them appearing once. Germline V gene lookup returns CDR1 LNHNV and CDR2 YYDKDF (reference sequence). There are 15 residues in the CDR3. The junction had 7 bases not matched to a gene; V was cut back by 4 bases and J by 2 bases. This specimen was CD4+ or CD8+ T cells sorted from blood, taken in a trial of the OX40 agonist ivuxolimab. The V and J genes are TRBV15 and TRBJ2-5; TRBD2 agrees at 7 bases. The receptor comes from an adult with an advanced solid tumor such as melanoma, head and neck, liver or kidney cancer. Written as DNA, the CDR3 is TGTGCCACCAGCAAAGTAGGACTAGTTCAAGAGACCCAGTACTTC. Translation gives CATSKVGLVQETQYF.